This T cell receptor (beta chain) was identified during a study of T-cell reconstitution after alpha-beta-depleted transplantation in children. For TCRbeta, the library was prepared with unique molecular identifiers. Each CDR3 protein gets one entry after TCRdb re-called the PCR reads with MiXCR. The sample includes 97,000 or so distinct CDR3 sequences, around 6% of them seen just once. The study's findings and limits: Several patients had high TCRbeta diversity at day 60; it came from surviving recipient T cells and thymic progenitors.

This clonotype was counted a few times. Its target is unknown. V gave up 4 bases and J gave up 3 bases, with 12 bases separating them. CDR3 length: 14 residues. This chain connects TRBV12-3 or TRBV12-4 to TRBJ1-2; D is undetermined. This TCR was sampled from a female patient aged 2-15 years who had a stem cell transplant for Fanconi anemia, so the T cells may come from the graft donor. The source material was PBMCs, mostly from graft donor cells, sampled 60 days after TCRalphabeta/CD19-depleted stem cell transplant. In nucleotides, the CDR3 is TGTGCCAGCAGTTCCCATGACTCGCACTATGGCTACACCTTC. Translating it yields CASSSHDSHYGYTF.